These T cell receptor beta chains were read from a single sample in a study of blood T cell repertoires in COVID-19. TCRdb keeps only in-frame clones here, not all; method: immunoSEQ multiplex PCR. The sample includes about 300,000 clones, 90% of them seen just once. Sample: peripheral blood. All receptors come from a woman under 40 with COVID-19, enrolled during active disease. CDR3s include the opening cysteine and the closing phenylalanine or tryptophan. The order of the fields is V gene, J gene, CDR3 protein.

V gene: TRBV2
J gene: TRBJ1-5
CDR3 protein: CASSGTRTAGISNQPQHF

V gene: TRBV3-1/TRBV3-2
J gene: TRBJ1-2
CDR3 protein: CASSQIGQGRGYGYTF

V gene: TRBV9
J gene: TRBJ2-3
CDR3 protein: CASSVAPGNTDTQYF

V gene: TRBV4-3
J gene: TRBJ2-1
CDR3 protein: CASSQDGEDNEQFF

V gene: TRBV5-6
J gene: TRBJ2-1
CDR3 protein: CASSMGGSGAYNEQFF

V gene: TRBV18
J gene: TRBJ2-2
CDR3 protein: CASSGGSGTSNTGELFF

V gene: TRBV5-1
J gene: TRBJ1-2
CDR3 protein: CASSLRDRGHYGYTF

V gene: TRBV3-1/TRBV3-2
J gene: TRBJ1-1
CDR3 protein: CASSQGSGGETEAFF

V gene: TRBV19
J gene: TRBJ2-1
CDR3 protein: CASSPQGGHEQFF

V gene: TRBV11-2
J gene: TRBJ2-7
CDR3 protein: CASSLNAGGPYEQYF

V gene: TRBV5-5
J gene: TRBJ1-6
CDR3 protein: CASRVTGQVYNSPLHF

V gene: TRBV5-1
J gene: TRBJ1-1
CDR3 protein: CASSLGQPMNTEAFF

V gene: TRBV20-1
J gene: TRBJ2-3
CDR3 protein: CSASKRGSTDTQYF

V gene: TRBV19
J gene: TRBJ1-5
CDR3 protein: CASSADRVQPQHF

V gene: TRBV10-3
J gene: TRBJ1-1
CDR3 protein: CAIRGTGRNTEAFF

V gene: TRBV10-1
J gene: TRBJ2-3
CDR3 protein: CASSPLAGGLTDTQYF